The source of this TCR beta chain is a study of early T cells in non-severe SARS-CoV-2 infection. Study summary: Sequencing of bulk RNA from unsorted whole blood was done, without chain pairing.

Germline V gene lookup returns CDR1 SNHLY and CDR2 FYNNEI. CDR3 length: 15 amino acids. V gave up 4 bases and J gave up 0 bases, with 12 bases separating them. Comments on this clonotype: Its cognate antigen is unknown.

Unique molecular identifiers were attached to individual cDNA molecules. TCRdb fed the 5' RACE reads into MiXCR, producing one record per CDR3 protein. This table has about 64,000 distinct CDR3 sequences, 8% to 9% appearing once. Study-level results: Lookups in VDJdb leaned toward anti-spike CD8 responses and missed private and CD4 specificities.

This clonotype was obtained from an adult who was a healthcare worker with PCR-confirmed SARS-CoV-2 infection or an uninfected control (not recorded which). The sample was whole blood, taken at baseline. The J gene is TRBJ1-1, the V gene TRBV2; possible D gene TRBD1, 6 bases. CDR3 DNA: TGTGCCAGCAGTGCTATCCAGGGGATGAACACTGAAGCTTTCTTT. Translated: CASSAIQGMNTEAFF. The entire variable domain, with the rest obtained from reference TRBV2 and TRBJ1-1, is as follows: EPEVTQTPSHQVTQMGQEVILRCVPISNHLYFYWYRQILGQKVEFLVSFYNNEISEKSEIFDDQFSVERPDGSNFTLKIRSTKLEDSAMYFCASSAIQGMNTEAFFGQGTRLTVV.